The 30 T cell receptor beta chains below all came from one sample that was sequenced in a study of beta chain features in type 1 diabetes. No antigens are known for them. Study observations and caveats: Moderate yet significant TCRB CDR3 shortening was seen in Type 1 diabetes patients in all four CD4+ subsets.

Expressed TCRB transcripts were sequenced, since all the RNA that had been isolated was reverse transcribed. This table comes from immunoSEQ multiplex PCR, and its TCRdb copy is limited to in-frame clones, with some not included. This table has around 340,000 clones, approximately 9.9% appearing once. The specimen sequenced was central memory CD4+ T cells from blood. The receptors originated from a man aged 25-45 years with type 1 diabetes.

The chain employs TRBV6-1 and TRBJ2-3; 9 bases map to TRBD2. Germline CDR1 is MNHNS and CDR2 is SASEGT. The CDR3 consists of 15 residues. V gave up 6 bases and J gave up 2 bases; unmatched junction bases: 6. The chain's CDR3 is CASSLAGAATDTQYF. The DNA of the CDR3 is TGTGCCAGCAGCTTAGCGGGGGCAGCCACAGATACGCAGTATTTT.

A few counts support this clone. The chain joins TRBV6-4 to TRBJ2-3; tentatively, D is TRBD2 (5 bases). V was clipped by 7 bases and J by 8 bases, with 13 bases between them. The CDR3 spans 12 residues. In germline, CDR1 is MRHNA, CDR2 SNTAGT. The CDR3 DNA reads as TGTGCCAGCATGAATCTAGCTCCTACGCAGTATTTT. This translates into CASMNLAPTQYF.

There are a few counts of this clone. This chain uses TRBV5-1 with TRBJ2-1; D uncertain. CDR1 is SGHRS, CDR2 YFSETQ, per germline. The CDR3 loop spans 15 amino acids. The ends were cut back, 2 bases at V and 4 bases at J, with 13 bases in the middle. CDR3 protein: CASSLAQPLYNEQFF. The CDR3 DNA reads as TGCGCCAGCAGCTTAGCACAGCCTCTTTACAATGAGCAGTTCTTC. The full variable domain, rest sourced from reference TRBV5-1 and TRBJ2-1, is KAGVTQTPRYLIKTRGQQVTLSCSPISGHRSVSWYQQTPGQGLQFLFEYFSETQRNKGNFPGRFSGRQFSNSRSEMNVSTLELGDSALYLCASSLAQPLYNEQFFGPGTRLTVL.

The chain couples TRBV29-1 to TRBJ2-2; TRBD1 might be the D (5 bases). V lost 2 bases to trimming and J lost 6 bases, with 10 bases between them. The CDR3 loop spans 13 amino acids. Germline assignment: CDR1 SQVTM and CDR2 ANQGSEA. This chain's CDR3 is CSVETVGAGELFF. The CDR3 bases are TGCAGCGTTGAAACAGTAGGGGCCGGGGAGCTGTTTTTT.

This clone has ten or more counts. The CDR3 DNA follows: TGTGCCAGCAGCTTAGAAGAGACCCAGTACTTC. Translating gives CASSLEETQYF. The genes are TRBV11-2 and TRBJ2-5, with D unclear. The germline V gene encodes CDR1 SGHAT and CDR2 FQNNGV. The CDR3 covers 11 residues. The V end lost 0 bases, the J end lost 4 bases, and 0 bases lay between the germline ends. The full variable domain, completed using reference TRBV11-2 and TRBJ2-5, is EAGVAQSPRYKIIEKRQSVAFWCNPISGHATLYWYQQILGQGPKLLIQFQNNGVVDDSQLPKDRFSAERLKGVDSTLKIQPAKLEDSAVYLCASSLEETQYFGPGTRLLVL.

The CDR3 reads CAISEGESRVEAFF. The CDR3 DNA follows: TGTGCCATCAGTGAGGGGGAGTCGAGAGTAGAAGCTTTCTTT. V and J are TRBV10-3 and TRBJ1-1; the D is unclear. The germline V gene encodes CDR1 ENHRY and CDR2 SYGVKD. This CDR3 has 14 residues. Trimming shortened V by 2 bases and J by 8 bases, and 15 bases separated the two germline ends.

This clone has more than one count but fewer than ten. V usage is TRBV6-1 and J usage is TRBJ2-3; TRBD2 aligns across 7 bases. V trimming: 6 bases; J trimming: 0 bases; junction bases outside the gene matches: 6. The CDR3 extends over 15 amino acids. Germline CDR1 MNHNS, CDR2 SASEGT. The CDR3 spells CASRIYGGSTDTQYF. CDR3 DNA sequence: TGTGCCAGCAGGATATACGGGGGGAGCACAGATACGCAGTATTTT.

This clone occurred a few times. J is TRBJ2-5 and V is TRBV30; the D call may be TRBD1 or TRBD2 (5 bases each). With 0 bases removed from V and 3 bases from J, the gap between germline ends came to 11 bases. The CDR3 runs 14 residues. Germline lookup yields CDR1 GTSNPN and CDR2 SVGIG (reference sequence). The CDR3 nucleotides read TGTGCCTGGAGTGTTGGGACCAGCGAAGAGACCCAGTACTTC. It yields the protein CAWSVGTSEETQYF.

This clone was observed a few times. The J gene is TRBJ2-2, the V gene TRBV5-1, with unresolved D. V was pared by 6 bases and J by 1 base, with 10 bases between. CDR1 is SGHRS, CDR2 YFSETQ, per germline. This CDR3 contains 14 residues. The CDR3 protein is CASKAGMNTGELFF. The CDR3 nucleotides are TGCGCCAGCAAGGCAGGCATGAACACCGGGGAGCTGTTTTTT.

This chain connects TRBV6-6 to TRBJ1-5; no clear D gene. Trimming left V 9 bases short and J 0 bases short, with 9 bases between. The germline CDR1 and CDR2 sequences are MNHNY and SVGAGI (reference sequence). The CDR3 length is 13 residues. The CDR3 DNA is TGTGCCAGTTGTGGGAATAGCAATCAGCCCCAGCATTTT. Protein product: CASCGNSNQPQHF.

This chain joins TRBV11-2 and TRBJ2-3; D call uncertain. V was pared by 2 bases and J by 6 bases, with 9 bases between. Per germline, CDR1 SGHAT and CDR2 FQNNGV. The CDR3 consists of 13 residues. The CDR3 bases are TGTGCCAGCAGCTTACCCGTCCATGATACGCAGTATTTT. Translating gives CASSLPVHDTQYF.

This clone was found a few times. The chain carries TRBV19 and TRBJ2-2; 7 nucleotides agree with TRBD1. This CDR3 has 16 residues. Germline CDR1 LNHDA, CDR2 SQIVND (reference sequence). V lost 7 bases, J lost 5 bases, and 13 bases stayed unmatched. CDR3 nucleotides: TGTGCCAGTACCCCTCCAGGGCAGGGGGATACCGGGGAGCTGTTTTTT. Translated: CASTPPGQGDTGELFF. The variable domain in full, completed from reference TRBV19 and TRBJ2-2, reads DGGITQSPKYLFRKEGQNVTLSCEQNLNHDAMYWYRQDPGQGLRLIYYSQIVNDFQKGDIAEGYSVSREKKESFPLTVTSAQKNPTAFYLCASTPPGQGDTGELFFGEGSRLTVL.

The chain uses TRBV2 and TRBJ2-3; D may correspond to TRBD1 or TRBD2 (5 bases each). This CDR3 is built from 16 residues. The V gene's germline CDR1 is SNHLY and CDR2 FYNNEI. Trimming left V 4 bases short and J 4 bases short, with 18 bases between. The CDR3 sequence: CASSGPLGDLSDTQYF. In nucleotides, the CDR3 is TGTGCCAGCAGTGGACCTCTTGGGGACCTATCAGATACGCAGTATTTT.

At least ten counts were recorded for this clone. This chain joins TRBV21-1 and TRBJ2-6; TRBD2 is the table's D call and was not checked against the DNA. TRBV21-1 is a pseudogene segment. CDR3 length: 18 amino acids. The CDR3 nucleotides read TGTGCCAGCAGCAATCCGGGCCGGAGGGGCGCTGGGGCCAACGTCCTGACTTTC. As protein: CASSNPGRRGAGANVLTF.

This clone was recorded a few times. The CDR3 sequence is CAGTSGSGTGELFF. The CDR3 nucleotides are TGTGCCGGAACGTCAGGGTCCGGCACCGGGGAGCTGTTTTTT. V is TRBV7-9 and J is TRBJ2-2; tentative D call: TRBD1 (5 bases). Between the trimmed V and J ends, which lost 11 bases and 4 bases, there was a span of 17 bases. CDR1 SEHNR and CDR2 FQNEAQ come from the germline V gene (reference sequence). The CDR3 covers 14 residues.

The chain combines TRBV27 with TRBJ1-1; D not certain. In germline, CDR1 is MNHEY, CDR2 SMNVEV (reference sequence). Deletions cut 4 bases from V and 5 bases from J, with 11 bases between. The CDR3 has 13 residues. The CDR3 DNA sequence: TGTGCCAGCAGTTCGGGGATCTTAACTGAAGCTTTCTTT. This codes for CASSSGILTEAFF.

This clone was counted only a few times. J is TRBJ1-2 and V is TRBV5-4; 10 nucleotides align to TRBD1. From germline, CDR1 is SGHNT and CDR2 YYREEE (reference sequence). J lost 3 bases, V lost 5 bases, and 7 bases had no gene match. This CDR3 comprises 15 residues. The chain's CDR3 is CASRGRDRGDYGYTF. CDR3 sequence (DNA): TGTGCCAGCAGGGGCCGGGACAGGGGAGACTATGGCTACACCTTC.

This chain links TRBV7-9 with TRBJ2-5; D remains unclear. The CDR3 loop spans 13 amino acids. V was trimmed by 1 base and J by 3 bases, leaving 6 bases between them. In germline, CDR1 is SEHNR, CDR2 FQNEAQ (reference sequence). The CDR3, as DNA: TGTGCCAGCAGCTTAGGGCCCGAAGAGACCCAGTACTTC. Amino acids: CASSLGPEETQYF.

The chain carries TRBV2 and TRBJ1-2; D is unclear. Trimming pared 2 bases from V and 3 bases from J, leaving 10 bases between. The CDR3 is 14 amino acids. The germline CDR1 and CDR2 sequences are SNHLY and FYNNEI. The CDR3 reads CASSESGKDYGYTF. DNA of the CDR3: TGTGCCAGCAGTGAATCGGGAAAGGACTATGGCTACACCTTC.

This clone was seen at least ten times. The gene calls are TRBV4-1 and TRBJ2-2; 7 positions match TRBD1. This CDR3 has 15 amino acids. V shed 3 bases, J shed 4 bases, and the junction held 5 bases outside the gene matches. Germline CDR1 is MGHRA and CDR2 is YSYEKL. This CDR3 is CASSQGHRGTGELFF. In nucleotides, the CDR3 is TGCGCCAGCAGCCAGGGTCACAGGGGCACCGGGGAGCTGTTTTTT.

This clone was seen more than once but under ten times. The chain joins TRBV7-9 to TRBJ2-6, with 7 bases fitting TRBD1. The germline V gene has CDR1 SEHNR and CDR2 FQNEAQ (reference sequence). V shed 5 bases, J shed 0 bases, and the junction held 7 bases outside the gene matches. The CDR3 runs 17 residues. The CDR3 DNA sequence: TGTGCCAGCAGCCGACAGGGCCCGGCCTCTGGGGCCAACGTCCTGACTTTC. As protein: CASSRQGPASGANVLTF.

This clone occurred a few times. The gene calls are TRBV30 and TRBJ1-1; 11 nucleotides line up with TRBD1. V was pared by 3 bases and J by 6 bases, with 12 bases of the junction left unmatched. Germline V gene sequence: CDR1 GTSNPN, CDR2 SVGIG (reference sequence). The CDR3 is 16 amino acids. The CDR3 is CAWRDRGRGVVAEAFF. The DNA of the CDR3 is TGTGCCTGGAGGGACAGGGGGCGAGGGGTAGTGGCTGAAGCTTTCTTT.

The chain couples TRBV7-9 to TRBJ2-1; D could derive from TRBD1 or TRBD2 (5 bases each). CDR1 SEHNR and CDR2 FQNEAQ come from the germline V gene (reference sequence). V shed 1 base and J shed 8 bases, with 12 bases lying between them. The CDR3 covers 14 residues. The chain's CDR3 is CASSLGRGAHEQFF. CDR3 bases: TGTGCCAGCAGCTTAGGGAGAGGGGCCCATGAGCAGTTCTTC.

The chain has TRBV5-1 and TRBJ1-6, with 8 bases lining up with TRBD1. The V segment lost 4 bases and the J segment 3 bases; nucleotides outside the gene matches: 6. The V gene's germline CDR1 is SGHRS and CDR2 YFSETQ. There are 16 residues in the CDR3. In nucleotides, the CDR3 is TGCGCCAGCAGCGCCGAAACAGGGGGCTATAATTCACCCCTCCACTTT. It is translated as CASSAETGGYNSPLHF.

The V call is TRBV28, the J call TRBJ2-2; 10 nucleotides align to TRBD1. CDR1 and CDR2 from the germline V gene are MDHEN and SYDVKM. The V segment lost 6 bases and the J segment 6 bases; nucleotides outside the gene matches: 7. This CDR3 contains 15 residues. Here the CDR3 DNA reads TGTGCCAGCAGGGGGACAGGGGTCATGGCCGGGGAGCTGTTTTTT. Translated: CASRGTGVMAGELFF.

V usage is TRBV11-2 and J usage is TRBJ1-6; D possibly corresponds to TRBD1 (5 bases). V was clipped by 1 base and J by 7 bases, with 8 bases between them. This CDR3 is 14 amino acids long. CDR1 is SGHAT, CDR2 FQNNGV, per germline. The CDR3 protein is CASSLAGANSPLHF. CDR3 DNA: TGTGCCAGCAGCTTAGCCGGGGCCAATTCACCCCTCCACTTT.

The chain uses TRBV5-6 and TRBJ2-7; tentatively, D is TRBD1 (6 bases). Trimming stripped 2 bases from V and 1 base from J, with 10 bases between. CDR1 is SGHDT, CDR2 YYEEEE, per germline. This CDR3 has 14 amino acids. The CDR3 region has the DNA TGTGCCAGCAGCTTTGGACAGCTTTCCTACGAGCAGTACTTC. Translation gives CASSFGQLSYEQYF.

There are many counts of this clone. The V gene is TRBV7-9, the J gene TRBJ2-7; tentatively, D is TRBD2 (6 bases). V gave up 5 bases and J gave up 4 bases, with 18 bases separating them. The germline CDR1 and CDR2 sequences are SEHNR and FQNEAQ (reference sequence). This CDR3 region has 15 residues. CDR3 sequence (DNA): TGTGCCAGCAGCAAGGATGGGGGACTCAAGTACGAGCAGTACTTC. Amino acids: CASSKDGGLKYEQYF.

This rearrangement joins TRBV28 to TRBJ2-3; D gene unclear. The CDR3 runs 16 residues. V was pared by 3 bases and J by 1 base, with 14 bases between. Germline CDR1 is MDHEN and CDR2 is SYDVKM. Here the CDR3 DNA reads TGTGCCAGCAGTTTGGCAGAGGCCGACGGCACAGATACGCAGTATTTT. It is translated as CASSLAEADGTDTQYF.

This clone has more than one count but fewer than ten. The rearrangement links TRBV30 to TRBJ1-2; D gene uncertain. There are 13 residues in the CDR3. V lost 8 bases and J 2 bases, leaving 15 bases between the germline ends. Per the germline V gene, CDR1 is GTSNPN and CDR2 is SVGIG (reference sequence). The CDR3 spells CAQASFINYGYTF. The CDR3 nucleotides read TGTGCCCAAGCTTCGTTTATAAACTATGGCTACACCTTC.